A selection of T cell receptor beta chains follows, all from one sample in a study of OX40 agonist ivuxolimab in advanced cancers. The repertoire was sequenced with immunoSEQ multiplex PCR; TCRdb's copy has only in-frame clones and lacks some. The data contain about 73,000 clones, about nine tenths of them seen just once; the ten biggest clones take up 0.7% to 1%. Material: CD4+ or CD8+ T cells sorted from blood, obtained in a trial of the OX40 agonist ivuxolimab. All receptors derive from an adult with an advanced solid tumor such as melanoma, head and neck, liver or kidney cancer. Each CDR3 is given with its conserved first and last residue. A D gene is named only where the DNA matches it firmly. The listing skips clone size in some rows; elsewhere it reads once, few, many or a size class.

J | size | D | V | CDR3 | DNA
TRBJ1-3 | NA | NA | TRBV5-1 | CASSLGSSGNTIYF | TGCGCCAGCAGCTTGGGGAGCTCTGGAAACACCATATATTTT
TRBJ2-3 | NA | NA | TRBV5-4 | CASSGYRDSTDTQYF | TGTGCCAGCAGCGGATATCGGGACTCCACAGATACGCAGTATTTT
TRBJ1-1 | NA | TRBD1 | TRBV2 | CASSVLTGLEAFF | TGTGCCAGCAGTGTGTTGACAGGGTTAGAAGCTTTCTTT
TRBJ1-3 | few | NA | TRBV6-5 | CASSLQPGLDTIYF | TGTGCCAGCAGTCTCCAGCCTGGTCTCGACACCATATATTTT
TRBJ1-5 | NA | NA | TRBV19 | CASSKGLQPQHF | TGTGCCAGTAGTAAGGGGTTACAGCCCCAGCATTTT
TRBJ2-5 | NA | NA | TRBV5-4 | CASTTGGTARATQYF | TGTGCCAGCACCACTGGTGGCACAGCCAGGGCGACCCAGTACTTC
TRBJ1-2 | NA | TRBD1 | TRBV18 | CASSPRRDRVIDYTF | TGTGCCAGCTCACCACGGCGGGACAGGGTAATAGACTACACCTTC
TRBJ2-3 | few | NA | TRBV28 | CASSSNSGFSDTQYF | TGTGCCAGCAGTTCAAATTCAGGGTTCTCGGATACGCAGTATTTT
TRBJ1-2 | NA | TRBD1 | TRBV29-1 | CSVGGDRVSSGYTF | TGCAGCGTTGGAGGAGACAGGGTTAGTTCTGGCTACACCTTC
TRBJ2-5 | NA | NA | TRBV18 | CASSPQETQYF | TGTGCCAGCTCACCACAAGAGACCCAGTACTTC
TRBJ2-5 | few | NA | TRBV5-5 | CASSLVGQGLGETQYF | TGTGCCAGCAGCTTGGTCGGGCAGGGATTAGGAGAGACCCAGTACTTC
TRBJ2-1 | NA | TRBD1 | TRBV29-1 | CSFSFTGTGFDNEQFF | TGCAGCTTCTCCTTCACCGGGACAGGGTTTGACAATGAGCAGTTCTTC
TRBJ1-3 | NA | NA | TRBV18 | CASTSGTSGNTIYF | TGTGCCAGCACTTCGGGGACCTCTGGAAACACCATATATTTT
TRBJ1-4 | NA | NA | TRBV4-1 | CASSRSWEQSNEKLFF | TGCGCCAGCAGCCGCTCCTGGGAACAGTCCAATGAAAAACTGTTTTTT
TRBJ2-7 | NA | TRBD2 | TRBV5-6 | CASSRGLAASYEQYF | TGTGCCAGCAGCCGGGGACTAGCGGCCTCCTACGAGCAGTACTTC
TRBJ1-4 | NA | TRBD1 | TRBV27 | CASSSTNRGGFEKLFF | TGTGCCAGCAGTTCGACTAACAGGGGGGGGTTTGAAAAACTGTTTTTT
TRBJ1-4 | NA | NA | TRBV15 | CATSRGERNEKLFF | TGTGCCACCAGCAGAGGGGAGAGGAATGAAAAACTGTTTTTT
TRBJ1-5 | NA | TRBD1 | TRBV27 | CASSLRARGLYEPQHF | TGTGCCAGCAGTTTAAGGGCTAGGGGGCTATATGAGCCCCAGCATTTT
TRBJ2-1 | NA | TRBD1 | TRBV10-1 | CASTPGQGLLANEQFF | TGCGCCAGTACACCGGGACAGGGGCTTCTAGCAAATGAGCAGTTCTTC
TRBJ2-7 | NA | NA | TRBV14 | CASKGTFSYEQYF | TGTGCCAGCAAGGGGACATTCTCCTACGAGCAGTACTTC
TRBJ2-7 | NA | TRBD2 | TRBV18 | CASSRTSGAPYEQYF | TGTGCCAGCTCACGGACTAGCGGGGCGCCCTACGAGCAGTACTTC
TRBJ1-2 | NA | NA | TRBV29-1 | CSTVGGRGGYTF | TGCAGCACTGTCGGGGGAAGGGGTGGCTACACCTTC
TRBJ2-1 | NA | NA | TRBV7-9 | CASSPIEGLERGEQFF | TGTGCCAGCAGCCCCATAGAGGGTCTCGAAAGGGGTGAGCAGTTCTTC
TRBJ2-7 | once | TRBD2 | TRBV7-9 | CASSLPQGGSHEQYF | TGTGCCAGCAGCCTCCCCCAGGGAGGGTCCCACGAGCAGTACTTC
TRBJ2-2 | NA | NA | TRBV7-3 | CASSLSGVDTGELFF | TGTGCCAGCAGCTTATCGGGGGTTGACACCGGGGAGCTGTTTTTT
TRBJ1-4 | NA | NA | TRBV7-8 | CASSFESTTNEKLFF | TGTGCCAGCAGCTTCGAGAGTACAACTAATGAAAAACTGTTTTTT
TRBJ1-2 | NA | NA | TRBV20-1 | CSAGGDTLGAF | TGCAGTGCGGGAGGCGACACCCTGGGCGCCTTC
TRBJ1-4 | NA | NA | TRBV30 | CAWSPGGYEKLFF | TGTGCCTGGAGTCCAGGAGGGTATGAAAAACTGTTTTTT
TRBJ2-7 | NA | TRBD2 | TRBV6-1 | CASTPGGSASYEQYF | TGTGCCAGCACTCCGGGAGGATCCGCTTCCTACGAGCAGTACTTC
TRBJ1-2 | few | NA | TRBV19 | CASGTVNYGYTF | TGTGCCAGTGGTACAGTTAACTATGGCTACACCTTC
TRBJ2-7 | NA | NA | TRBV6-1 | CASSLRGLGAYEQYF | TGTGCCAGCAGTTTGAGGGGTTTGGGGGCCTACGAGCAGTACTTC
TRBJ1-2 | NA | NA | TRBV28 | CASSLRGNNYGYTF | TGTGCCAGCAGTTTACGAGGGAACAACTATGGCTACACCTTC
TRBJ2-5 | NA | TRBD2 | TRBV2 | CASGAGGIGSVDF | TGTGCCAGCGGGGCGGGGGGTATCGGGAGCGTGGACTTC
TRBJ1-2 | NA | TRBD1 | TRBV7-9 | CASSSGTAYGYTF | TGTGCCAGCAGCTCCGGGACAGCCTATGGCTACACCTTC
TRBJ1-2 | NA | TRBD1 | TRBV6-5 | CASSAGQGAIYGYTF | TGTGCCAGCAGTGCGGGACAGGGGGCGATCTATGGCTACACCTTC
TRBJ2-5 | NA | NA | TRBV10-3 | CAISESPESGKQYF | TGTGCCATCAGTGAGTCCCCGGAGTCGGGCAAACAGTACTTC
TRBJ1-1 | NA | NA | TRBV6-1 | CASRPQMNTEAFF | TGTGCCAGCAGACCACAGATGAACACTGAAGCTTTCTTT
TRBJ2-7 | NA | TRBD1 | TRBV10-3 | CAISPGDRYEQYF | TGTGCCATCAGCCCCGGGGACAGGTACGAGCAGTACTTC
TRBJ2-3 | NA | NA | TRBV19 | CASSPGGGTDTQYF | TGTGCCAGTAGTCCCGGGGGCGGCACAGATACGCAGTATTTT
TRBJ2-6 | NA | TRBD1 | TRBV29-1 | CSVGQGASGANVLTF | TGCAGCGTAGGACAGGGGGCTTCTGGGGCCAACGTCCTGACTTTC
TRBJ2-2 | NA | NA | TRBV19 | CASSIGTASSRELFF | TGTGCCAGTAGTATCGGGACGGCTTCAAGCAGGGAGCTGTTTTTT
TRBJ1-1 | NA | TRBD1 | TRBV27 | CASSSTQTGGGRAFF | TGTGCCAGCAGCTCGACTCAGACAGGGGGCGGCCGGGCTTTCTTT
TRBJ2-2 | NA | TRBD1 | TRBV11-2 | CASSLMTGTGELFF | TGTGCCAGCAGCTTAATGACAGGGACCGGGGAGCTGTTTTTT
TRBJ1-1 | NA | NA | TRBV18 | CASSPGTLRGTEAFF | TGTGCCAGCTCACCCGGGACACTCCGGGGCACTGAAGCTTTCTTT